This T cell receptor beta chain emerged from a study of a mutant IDH1 vaccine in newly diagnosed glioma. As for the study in general: The initiation of vaccination occurred 4-6 weeks after radiotherapy alone, or with temozolomide cycles. Treated patients were roughly 62% male, around 40% female, mean age about 41 years. Study observations and caveats: Pseudoprogression apparently tracked independently of changes in top peripheral T cell clonotypes.

Produced via immunoSEQ multiplex PCR; TCRdb's table is partial and in-frame only. The sample shows 90,000 to 100,000 clones, about nine tenths of them seen only once. Indicated time point: week 47, end of study. What each vaccine dose contained was 300 ug of mutant IDH1 20-mer peptide, accompanied by topical imiquimod. Across weeks 1, 3, 5, 7, 11, 15, 19 and 23, patients received a vaccination each time, eight in all. On this clone: The antigen is unknown.

The origin of this receptor is a woman between 45 and 65 years old with glioma. The sample was PBMCs, taken from a glioma patient whose treatment included an IDH1 peptide vaccine.

The chain's CDR3 is CAWVKTSVSTDTQYF. The CDR3 DNA sequence: TGTGCCTGGGTTAAAACTAGCGTCAGCACAGATACGCAGTATTTT. The V gene is TRBV30, the J gene TRBJ2-3; TRBD2 matches at 7 bases. The CDR3 is made up of 15 amino acids. Losses at the gene ends were 5 bases for V and 0 bases for J; bases not matched to a gene: 8. In germline, CDR1 is GTSNPN, CDR2 SVGIG (reference sequence). Based on the CDR3 plus reference TRBV30 and TRBJ2-3, the full variable domain is SQTIHQWPATLVQPVGSPLSLECTVEGTSNPNLYWYRQAAGRGLQLLFYSVGIGQISSEVPQNLSASRPQDRQFILSSKKLLLSDSGFYLCAWVKTSVSTDTQYFGPGTRLTVL.